The entry below gives a single T cell receptor (beta chain) sequence along with its context. J was trimmed by 10 bases and V by 0 bases; bases with no gene match: 13. Germline assignment: CDR1 LGHDT and CDR2 YNNKEL (reference sequence). This CDR3 is 18 amino acids long. This sample was included in a study of blood T cell repertoires in COVID-19. Across the whole study: Italy, Spain and the United States were the sources of the convalescent and acute COVID-19 samples.

The data were produced by immunoSEQ multiplex PCR, yet TCRdb's version contains in-frame clones alone and is incomplete. The sample contains roughly 670,000 clones, approximately 90% of which appear only once. The chain combines TRBV3-1 (or the pseudogene TRBV3-2) with TRBJ1-6; 9 bases map to TRBD1. The TCR sequence derives from a woman aged 18 to 35 with acute or convalescent COVID-19. The sample taken for sequencing was peripheral blood. The CDR3 DNA sequence: TGTGCCAGCAGCCAAGATTATCCTGGGGGACAGGGATCATCACCCCTCCACTTT. Its protein is CASSQDYPGGQGSSPLHF.